The clone carrying this T cell receptor (beta chain) was seen a few times. The antigen remains unidentified. Individual cDNA molecules (in the library) carried attached unique molecular identifiers. Methods used by the authors: Ranging from about 20,000 to 700,000, TCR counts per sample had a median value of around 92,000. TCRdb passed the RACE reads through MiXCR, listing each CDR3 protein once. V and J calls and clone size were set by TCRdb, not the authors. Seen here are under 400,000 distinct CDR3 sequences, roughly 4.6% observed once, and the top ten hold 2% to 3%. As to time point: pre-sensitization, week 0. Treatment denoted: therapeutic diphenylcyclopropenone sensitization with weekly scalp DPC. This entry is derived from a study of human T cells and chemical hapten exposure. For the study at large: The patients, most of them female, presented with alopecia areata, totalis or universalis. Study-level findings and limits: Following DPC sensitization, TCRs present above 1 in 1000 frequency showed no change.

In germline, CDR1 is GTSNPN, CDR2 SVGIG (reference sequence). CDR3 length equals 14 residues. The source was whole blood, collected in connection with sensitization to the hapten diphenylcyclopropenone (DPC). The TCR sequence derives from a woman aged 45-59 years with alopecia areata. Some clones in this sample may be carry-over from other donors' samples. This chain links TRBV30 with TRBJ2-7; possible D gene TRBD1, 5 bases. The CDR3 spells CAGNPGHRSYEQYF. Here the CDR3 DNA reads TGTGCTGGAAACCCCGGACATCGTTCCTACGAGCAGTACTTC.